This section outlines one TCR beta chain sequence together with its context. Its antigen is undetermined. This entry belongs to a study of T cell repertoires in cytomegalovirus infection. Whole-study context: It can be stated that public TCR beta signatures indicated CMV infection as well as a matching HLA type. Study conclusions and caveats: There were carriers of CMV plus the relevant HLA, and cumulative public TCR beta family frequency identified them. CMV-specific TCR beta clonotypes restricted by HLA-C dominated the ex vivo response.

Per germline, CDR1 KGHDR and CDR2 SFDVKD. The CDR3 is 17 amino acids. Trimming took 1 base from V and 4 from J, leaving 18 bases between them. TCRdb ran MiXCR on the reads and lists one entry per CDR3 protein. The table has more than 400,000 distinct CDR3 sequences, approximately 25% seen once. Sequenced material: PBMCs. The gene calls are TRBV24-1 and TRBJ1-2, with no clear D. The receptor's source is a human donor in good health (CMV status not recorded). Some clones in this sample may be carry-over from other donors' samples. DNA for the CDR3: TGTGCCACCAGTGATTTTGATAACCTTGGCCGCTCCTATGGCTACACCTTC. Protein product: CATSDFDNLGRSYGYTF.